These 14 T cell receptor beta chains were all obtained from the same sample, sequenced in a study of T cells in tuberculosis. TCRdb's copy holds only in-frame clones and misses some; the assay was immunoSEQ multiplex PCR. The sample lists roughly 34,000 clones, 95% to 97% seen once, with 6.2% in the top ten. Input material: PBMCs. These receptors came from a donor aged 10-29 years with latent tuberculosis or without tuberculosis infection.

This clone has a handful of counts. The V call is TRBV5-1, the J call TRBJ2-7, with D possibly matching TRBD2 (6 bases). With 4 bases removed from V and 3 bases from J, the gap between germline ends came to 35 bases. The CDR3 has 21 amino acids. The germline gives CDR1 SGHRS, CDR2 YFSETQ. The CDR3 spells CASSNWGLNTLIRGIGYEQYF. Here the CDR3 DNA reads TGCGCCAGCAGCAATTGGGGCCTTAATACCCTAATTCGGGGGATCGGCTACGAGCAGTACTTC.

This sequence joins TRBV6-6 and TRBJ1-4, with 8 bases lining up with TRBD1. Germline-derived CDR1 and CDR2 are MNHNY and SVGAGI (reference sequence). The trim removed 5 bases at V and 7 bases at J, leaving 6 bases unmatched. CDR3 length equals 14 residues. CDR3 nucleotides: TGTGCCAGCAGTAAAACAGGGGGTCGTGAAAAACTGTTTTTT. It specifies CASSKTGGREKLFF.

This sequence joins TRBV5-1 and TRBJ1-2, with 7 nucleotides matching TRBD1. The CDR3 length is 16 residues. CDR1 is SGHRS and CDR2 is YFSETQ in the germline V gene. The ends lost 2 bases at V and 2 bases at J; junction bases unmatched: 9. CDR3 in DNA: TGCGCCAGCAGCTTCACCGGGACAGCGGAAAACTATGGCTACACCTTC. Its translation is CASSFTGTAENYGYTF. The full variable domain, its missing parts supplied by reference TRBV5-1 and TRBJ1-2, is KAGVTQTPRYLIKTRGQQVTLSCSPISGHRSVSWYQQTPGQGLQFLFEYFSETQRNKGNFPGRFSGRQFSNSRSEMNVSTLELGDSALYLCASSFTGTAENYGYTFGSGTRLTVV.

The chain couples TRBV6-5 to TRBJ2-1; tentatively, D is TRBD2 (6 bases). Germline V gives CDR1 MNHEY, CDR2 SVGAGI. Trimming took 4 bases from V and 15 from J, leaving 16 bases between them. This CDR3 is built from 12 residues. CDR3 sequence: CASSSPPGVRFF. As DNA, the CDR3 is TGTGCCAGCAGTTCTCCCCCGGGGGTTCGGTTCTTC.

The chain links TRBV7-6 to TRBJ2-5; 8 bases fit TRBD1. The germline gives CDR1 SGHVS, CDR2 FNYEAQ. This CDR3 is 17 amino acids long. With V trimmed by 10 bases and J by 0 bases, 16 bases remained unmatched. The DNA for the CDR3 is TGTGCCACCAGAACTACCCCCGACAGGGGAGACCAAGAGACCCAGTACTTC. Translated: CATRTTPDRGDQETQYF.

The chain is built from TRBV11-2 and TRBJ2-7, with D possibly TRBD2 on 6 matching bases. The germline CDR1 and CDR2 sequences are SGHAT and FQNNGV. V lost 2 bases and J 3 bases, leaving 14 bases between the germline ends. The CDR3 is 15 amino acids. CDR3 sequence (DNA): TGTGCCAGCAGCTTACGGGGGAGTCGGGACTACGAGCAGTACTTC. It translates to CASSLRGSRDYEQYF.

The CDR3 DNA reads TGTGCCAGTAGTATACTACTAGCGGCCTCCTACAATGAGCAGTTCTTC. Protein sequence: CASSILLAASYNEQFF. This sequence joins TRBV19 and TRBJ2-1; 8 bases map to TRBD2. The length of the CDR3 is 16 residues. Germline values: CDR1 LNHDA, CDR2 SQIVND (reference sequence). J was trimmed by 0 bases and V by 2 bases; bases with no gene match: 3.

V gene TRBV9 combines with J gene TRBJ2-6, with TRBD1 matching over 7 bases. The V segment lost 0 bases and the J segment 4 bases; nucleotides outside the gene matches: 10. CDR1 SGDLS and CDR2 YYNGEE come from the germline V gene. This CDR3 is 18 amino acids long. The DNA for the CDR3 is TGTGCCAGCAGCGTAGGAGGGGGCGGATCTGCCGGGGCCAACGTCCTGACTTTC. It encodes CASSVGGGGSAGANVLTF. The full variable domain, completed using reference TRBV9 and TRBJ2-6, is DSGVTQTPKHLITATGQRVTLRCSPRSGDLSVYWYQQSLDQGLQFLIQYYNGEERAKGNILERFSAQQFPDLHSELNLSSLELGDSALYFCASSVGGGGSAGANVLTFGAGSRLTVL.

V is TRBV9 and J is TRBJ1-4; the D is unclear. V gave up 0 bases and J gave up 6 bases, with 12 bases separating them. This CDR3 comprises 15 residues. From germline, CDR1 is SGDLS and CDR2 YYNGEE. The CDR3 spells CASSVDRGRYEKLFF. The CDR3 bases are TGTGCCAGCAGCGTAGATAGAGGGAGATATGAAAAACTGTTTTTT.

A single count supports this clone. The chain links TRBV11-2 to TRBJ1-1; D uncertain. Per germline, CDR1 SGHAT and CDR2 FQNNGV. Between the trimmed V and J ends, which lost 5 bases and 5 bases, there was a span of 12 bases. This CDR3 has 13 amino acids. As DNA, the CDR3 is TGTGCCAGCAGCCTCAATGGAGAGACTGAAGCTTTCTTT. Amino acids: CASSLNGETEAFF.

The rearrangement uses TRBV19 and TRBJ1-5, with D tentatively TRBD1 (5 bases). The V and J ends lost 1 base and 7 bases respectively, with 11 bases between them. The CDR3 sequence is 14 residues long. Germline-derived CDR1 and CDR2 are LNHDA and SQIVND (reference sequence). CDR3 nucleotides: TGTGCCAGTAGTATAGTGGGGCTACGGCAGCCCCAGCATTTT. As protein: CASSIVGLRQPQHF.

CDR3 sequence: CASSPGKGPDTQYF. DNA for the CDR3: TGTGCCAGCAGCCCGGGGAAAGGCCCAGATACGCAGTATTTT. The chain recombines TRBV5-4 with TRBJ2-3; weak D call: TRBD2 (5 bases). Trimming took off 4 bases at V and 4 bases at J, with 13 bases between the two ends. This CDR3 contains 14 residues. Germline values: CDR1 SGHNT, CDR2 YYREEE (reference sequence).

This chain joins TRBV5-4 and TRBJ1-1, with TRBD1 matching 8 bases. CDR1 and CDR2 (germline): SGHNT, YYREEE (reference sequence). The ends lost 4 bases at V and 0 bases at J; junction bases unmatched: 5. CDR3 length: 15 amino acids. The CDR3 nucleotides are TGTGCCAGCAGCAGCCCGGGACAGGTGAACACTGAAGCTTTCTTT. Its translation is CASSSPGQVNTEAFF.

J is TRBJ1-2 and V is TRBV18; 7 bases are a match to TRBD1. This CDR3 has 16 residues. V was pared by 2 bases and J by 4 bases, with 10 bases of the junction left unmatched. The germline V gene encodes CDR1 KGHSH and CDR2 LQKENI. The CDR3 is CASSPATTGASYGYTF. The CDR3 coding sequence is TGTGCCAGCTCACCAGCAACCACAGGGGCCTCCTATGGCTACACCTTC.